A single sample is the source of the 11 T cell receptor beta chains below, sequenced in a study of regulatory T cells in long-lasting Graves disease. Sample time point: newly diagnosed GD, antithyroid drugs for less than 3 months. Following extraction of RNA from PBMCs, that RNA was used to make the TCR library. Researchers made TCR beta libraries by using iRepertoire HTBI primers and running Arm-PCR on CDR3 regions. From the multiplex PCR reads, TCRdb called clonotypes with MiXCR, one entry per CDR3 protein. The table has hundreds of thousands of distinct CDR3 sequences, under 20% seen once. These data were also reused for a study on T cells in Graves' hyperthyroidism and ophthalmopathy.

The input for sequencing was peripheral blood mononuclear cells (PBMCs), taken at new diagnosis, from a patient treated with antithyroid drugs. The source of these receptors is a woman aged 25 to 39 with Graves disease.

The chain links TRBV3-1 to TRBJ1-3, with a tentative D call TRBD1 (5 bases). The CDR3 is made up of 17 amino acids. Germline V gene data show CDR1 as LGHDT and CDR2 as YNNKEL (reference sequence). Deletions cut 3 bases from V and 0 bases from J, with 15 bases between. DNA of the CDR3: TGTGCCAGCAGCCAGTGGGGGAGATACCTCTCTGGAAACACCATATATTTT. Translation gives CASSQWGRYLSGNTIYF.

A few counts support this clonotype. V usage is TRBV20-1 and J usage is TRBJ2-7, with 9 bases lining up with TRBD1. This CDR3 is built from 13 residues. CDR1 and CDR2 (germline): DFQATT, SNEGSKA (reference sequence). V shed 4 bases and J 6 bases; nucleotides not matched to a gene: 7. The CDR3 coding sequence is TGCAGTGCTATCGGGACAGGGCAAGGCGAGCAGTACTTC. Residues: CSAIGTGQGEQYF.

This clonotype was counted a few times. The chain is built from TRBV12-3 or TRBV12-4 and TRBJ1-5, with a weak D call TRBD1 (6 bases). With 6 bases removed from V and 1 base from J, the gap between germline ends came to 10 bases. The CDR3 contains 14 residues. DNA for the CDR3: TGTGCCAGCAGGAGGGGGGGAAGCAATCAGCCCCAGCATTTT. It specifies CASRRGGSNQPQHF.

This clonotype was seen at least ten times. The V call is TRBV28, the J call TRBJ2-6; D is unclear. From germline, CDR1 is MDHEN and CDR2 SYDVKM. V was cut by 6 bases and J by 1 base, with 16 bases left in between. The CDR3 is 17 amino acids. CDR3 sequence: CASSKDGRTSGANVLTF. The CDR3 DNA follows: TGTGCCAGCAGCAAGGACGGGCGAACTTCTGGGGCCAACGTCCTGACTTTC.

This clonotype was seen ten or more times. The V gene is TRBV7-2, the J gene TRBJ2-2, with 7 bases matching TRBD1. Per germline, CDR1 SGHTA and CDR2 FQGNSA. This CDR3 is built from 16 residues. J was trimmed by 3 bases and V by 1 base; bases with no gene match: 5. The CDR3 sequence is CASSLVAGGHTGELFF. The CDR3 nucleotides are TGTGCCAGCAGCTTAGTCGCAGGGGGTCACACCGGGGAGCTGTTTTTT.

This clonotype was observed at least ten times. The chain carries TRBV15 and TRBJ2-3, with 13 bases lining up with TRBD2. The CDR3 spans 13 residues. Germline CDR1 reads LNHNV; CDR2 reads YYDKDF (reference sequence). V lost 6 bases to trimming and J lost 10 bases; unmatched junction nucleotides: 4. CDR3 amino acids: CATRLAGGVAQYF. The CDR3 DNA reads TGTGCCACCAGACTAGCGGGAGGGGTTGCGCAGTATTTT.

At least ten counts were recorded for this clonotype. The chain links TRBV3-1 to TRBJ1-5, with D possibly matching TRBD1 (5 bases). Trimming shortened V by 5 bases and J by 4 bases, and 12 bases separated the two germline ends. This CDR3 is built from 14 residues. Germline V gene lookup returns CDR1 LGHDT and CDR2 YNNKEL (reference sequence). Written as DNA, the CDR3 is TGTGCCAGCAGCTCCTTCTCAGGGAATCAGCCCCAGCATTTT. Translating it yields CASSSFSGNQPQHF.

This clonotype was picked up a small number of times. The CDR3 here is CASSLVGASGELFF. The CDR3 coding sequence is TGTGCCAGCAGCTTAGTGGGGGCGTCCGGGGAGCTGTTTTTT. V usage is TRBV7-9 and J usage is TRBJ2-2, with D maybe TRBD1 (6 bases). The CDR3 has 14 amino acids. Per germline, CDR1 SEHNR and CDR2 FQNEAQ (reference sequence). V was shortened by 1 base and J by 6 bases, with 9 bases between the two germline ends.

This clonotype was recorded at least ten times. The chain uses TRBV2 and TRBJ2-7, with 11 bases lining up with TRBD2. Germline assignment: CDR1 SNHLY and CDR2 FYNNEI. Unmatched junction bases numbered 4, after V lost 4 bases and J lost 2 bases. The CDR3 spans 15 residues. CDR3 DNA: TGTGCCAGCAGTGCAGGGACTAGCGGAGCCTACGAGCAGTACTTC. It codes for CASSAGTSGAYEQYF.

This clonotype was seen more than once but under ten times. This chain links TRBV20-1 with TRBJ2-1; 10 nucleotides line up with TRBD1. CDR3 size: 13 residues. The V gene end was trimmed by 6 bases and the J gene end by 9 bases; junction bases not matched to a gene: 8. CDR1 is DFQATT and CDR2 is SNEGSKA in the germline V gene (reference sequence). CDR3 sequence reads: CSAWDRGRGEQFF. CDR3 sequence (DNA): TGCAGTGCCTGGGACAGGGGAAGAGGTGAGCAGTTCTTC.

A remark on this clonotype: A much larger clone is a single base away; this may be a read error. This chain connects TRBV6-9 to TRBJ2-7; D ambiguous. The CDR3 totals 13 residues. In germline, CDR1 is MNHGY, CDR2 SVAAGI. Trimming removed 3 bases at V and 0 bases at J, with 6 bases between. The CDR3 sequence: CASSYDNSYEQYF. CDR3 in DNA: TGTGCCAGCAGTTACGACAACTCCTACGAGCAGTACTTC.